This entry features one TCR beta chain sequence. Germline-derived CDR1 and CDR2 are SGHNT and YYREEE (reference sequence). This CDR3 is built from 14 residues. V lost 0 bases to trimming and J lost 5 bases, with 11 bases between them. The sample belongs to a study of blood T cell repertoires in COVID-19. About the research overall: COVID-19 samples from acute and convalescent phases originated in the United States, Italy and Spain.

The table came from immunoSEQ multiplex PCR; TCRdb's copy has only in-frame clones and leaves some out. The repertoire holds 100,000 to 150,000 clones, around four fifths seen once, with roughly 25% in the top ten. The sequenced sample was peripheral blood. The V gene is TRBV5-4, the J gene TRBJ1-1; D perhaps matches TRBD1 (6 bases). The sequence was collected from a human donor in a cohort sampled during active COVID-19. CDR3 DNA sequence: TGTGCCAGCAGCTTGGATGGGGGCGGGACTGAAGCTTTCTTT. Its protein product is CASSLDGGGTEAFF.